What follows are 22 T cell receptor beta chains derived from one specimen sequenced in a study of CD8+ T cells in alopecia areata (dated by TCRdb to between 2018 and 2020). The method behind the library was the immunoSEQ multiplex PCR assay. RNA was extracted from all samples and reverse transcribed into cDNA, which served as template for TCR sequencing. TCRdb retrieved this table from immuneACCESS and kept in-frame rearrangements only. Not all clones are present; in checked studies, unresolved V genes account for under half, and no reason is known for the remainder. The sample table holds about 150,000 clones, of which about 89% were seen once. Together, the top ten hold about 16% of the sample. The sample's time point, from its label and the paper: baseline before oral tofacitinib. The sequences come from CD8+ T cells sorted from blood, collected at week 0. Receptors originate from a human donor with alopecia areata.

The chain is built from TRBV7-6 and TRBJ1-5, with 8 bases fitting TRBD1. V shed 1 base, J shed 1 base, and the junction held 0 bases outside the gene matches. This CDR3 spans 15 amino acids. The germline V gene has CDR1 SGHVS and CDR2 FNYEAQ. CDR3 sequence reads: CASSLGTGSNQPQHF. CDR3 DNA sequence: TGTGCCAGCAGCTTAGGGACAGGGAGCAATCAGCCCCAGCATTTT.

The CDR3, as DNA: TGTGCCAGCAGCCAAGATCGGGGGAATGAGCAGTTCTTC. Translating gives CASSQDRGNEQFF. The V gene is TRBV14, the J gene TRBJ2-1; D perhaps matches TRBD2 (6 bases). Per germline, CDR1 SGHDN and CDR2 FVKESK. The CDR3 consists of 13 residues. The germline V and J ends were trimmed by 0 bases and 7 bases, with 7 bases remaining between them. Looking up the rest from reference TRBV14 and TRBJ2-1 gives the full variable domain: EAGVTQFPSHSVIEKGQTVTLRCDPISGHDNLYWYRRVMGKEIKFLLHFVKESKQDESGMPNNRFLAERTGGTYSTLKVQPAELEDSGVYFCASSQDRGNEQFFGPGTRLTVL.

This sequence joins TRBV2 and TRBJ2-2; D remains ambiguous. The CDR3 is 16 residues long. V dropped 10 bases and J dropped 6 bases, with 24 bases sitting between them. Germline lookup yields CDR1 SNHLY and CDR2 FYNNEI. CDR3 in amino acids: CAIPIRKSVTSGELFF. CDR3 coding DNA: TGTGCCATTCCGATCCGAAAAAGTGTCACGTCCGGGGAGCTGTTTTTT.

The J gene is TRBJ2-7, the V gene TRBV27, with 8 nucleotides matching TRBD2. V trimming: 5 bases; J trimming: 4 bases; junction bases outside the gene matches: 10. Germline V gives CDR1 MNHEY, CDR2 SMNVEV (reference sequence). The CDR3 spans 15 residues. CDR3 bases: TGTGCCAGCAGTAGCGCCGGGACTAGTGTGTACGAGCAGTACTTC. Translation: CASSSAGTSVYEQYF.

The rearrangement uses TRBV10-3 and TRBJ2-1; D remains ambiguous. The germline V and J ends were trimmed by 4 bases and 4 bases, with 14 bases remaining between them. Germline CDR1 is ENHRY and CDR2 is SYGVKD. This CDR3 is 15 amino acids long. The CDR3 sequence is CAISGDSTTYNEQFF. The CDR3 nucleotides are TGTGCCATCAGTGGAGACTCGACCACGTACAATGAGCAGTTCTTC.

V and J are TRBV30 and TRBJ2-3, with TRBD2 identical over 7 bases. The germline gives CDR1 GTSNPN, CDR2 SVGIG (reference sequence). The CDR3 has 16 residues. V lost 8 bases, J lost 3 bases, and 17 bases stayed unmatched. The CDR3 nucleotides are TGTGCCGGGGGAGGGTTAAACCCACTATCGACAGATACGCAGTATTTT. Translation: CAGGGLNPLSTDTQYF. The whole variable domain, filled in from reference TRBV30 and TRBJ2-3, reads SQTIHQWPATLVQPVGSPLSLECTVEGTSNPNLYWYRQAAGRGLQLLFYSVGIGQISSEVPQNLSASRPQDRQFILSSKKLLLSDSGFYLCAGGGLNPLSTDTQYFGPGTRLTVL.

This clone has only a few counts. The chain recombines TRBV5-6 with TRBJ2-3; a weak D match, TRBD1 (6 bases). The CDR3 consists of 12 residues. V shed 2 bases and J shed 6 bases, with 7 bases lying between them. Germline CDR1 reads SGHDT; CDR2 reads YYEEEE. The CDR3 DNA follows: TGTGCCAGCAGCTTACAGGGCGATACGCAGTATTTT. This gives the protein CASSLQGDTQYF.

The V gene is TRBV4-1, the J gene TRBJ2-7; 9 nucleotides line up with TRBD2. This CDR3 is 15 amino acids long. Trimming took 5 bases from V and 3 from J; bases not matched to a gene: 8. Germline V gene data show CDR1 as MGHRA and CDR2 as YSYEKL. The CDR3, as DNA: TGCGCCAGCAGCTCATTAGCGGGGGCCAACTACGAGCAGTACTTC. This codes for CASSSLAGANYEQYF.

The gene calls are TRBV30 and TRBJ1-5; D unclear. Germline values: CDR1 GTSNPN, CDR2 SVGIG (reference sequence). The V gene lost 0 bases and the J gene lost 6 bases, with 6 bases spanning the gap. CDR3 size: 12 residues. CDR3: CAWSVRLQPQHF. The CDR3, as DNA: TGTGCCTGGAGTGTACGGCTTCAGCCCCAGCATTTT.

This clone came up once. The CDR3 loop is CASGSQGTQYF. Written as DNA, the CDR3 is TGTGCCAGTGGCTCCCAGGGGACGCAGTATTTT. The rearrangement uses TRBV11-2 and TRBJ2-3, with D maybe TRBD1 (6 bases). V was shortened by 9 bases and J by 9 bases, with 13 bases between the two germline ends. Germline loops: CDR1 SGHAT, CDR2 FQNNGV. CDR3 size: 11 residues.

This clone was observed a single time. V and J are TRBV25-1 and TRBJ2-7; D unresolved. V lost 5 bases and J 1 base, leaving 3 bases between the germline ends. The CDR3 spans 11 residues. CDR1 is MGHDK, CDR2 SYGVNS, per germline. The CDR3 sequence is CASSLSYEQYF. In DNA form, the CDR3 reads TGTGCCAGCAGTTTATCCTACGAGCAGTACTTC.

Comments on this clone: This sample also contains other DNA sequences that code for the same CDR3. The chain employs TRBV11-2 and TRBJ2-7; D is uncertain. The CDR3 length is 14 residues. The germline CDR1 and CDR2 sequences are SGHAT and FQNNGV. V gave up 5 bases and J gave up 3 bases, with 14 bases separating them. CDR3 sequence: CASSDSQGFYEQYF. The CDR3 DNA reads TGTGCCAGCAGCGATAGTCAAGGCTTCTACGAGCAGTACTTC.

The rearrangement joins TRBV6-1 to TRBJ1-3; D might be TRBD1 (6 bases). The V gene's germline CDR1 is MNHNS and CDR2 SASEGT. Trimming removed 7 bases from V and 1 base from J, with 11 bases in between. The CDR3 has 14 amino acids. DNA of the CDR3: TGTGCCAGCACCAGGACAGCTTCTGGAAACACCATATATTTT. It codes for CASTRTASGNTIYF.

The chain carries TRBV7-9 and TRBJ2-3, with D maybe TRBD2 (7 bases). V was shortened by 3 bases and J by 6 bases, with 16 bases between the two germline ends. Germline lookup yields CDR1 SEHNR and CDR2 FQNEAQ (reference sequence). There are 15 residues in the CDR3. CDR3 residues: CASSFPGGMRDTQYF. The CDR3 DNA follows: TGTGCCAGCAGCTTCCCGGGGGGCATGAGGGATACGCAGTATTTT.

The gene calls are TRBV30 and TRBJ2-1, with TRBD1 matching over 7 bases. Trimming at V came to 6 bases and at J to 7 bases, leaving 3 bases not matched to a gene. CDR3 length equals 11 residues. Germline CDR1 GTSNPN, CDR2 SVGIG (reference sequence). The CDR3 coding sequence is TGTGCCTGCCAACAGGGGAATGAGCAGTTCTTC. It specifies CACQQGNEQFF. The variable domain in full, with the rest retrieved from reference TRBV30 and TRBJ2-1, is SQTIHQWPATLVQPVGSPLSLECTVEGTSNPNLYWYRQAAGRGLQLLFYSVGIGQISSEVPQNLSASRPQDRQFILSSKKLLLSDSGFYLCACQQGNEQFFGPGTRLTVL.

CDR3 loop: CASSGTPGQGGAGELFF. The CDR3 coding sequence is TGTGCCAGCAGCGGAACGCCGGGACAGGGGGGAGCCGGGGAGCTGTTTTTT. This chain connects TRBV7-9 to TRBJ2-2; TRBD1 matches at 11 bases. The germline CDR1 and CDR2 sequences are SEHNR and FQNEAQ (reference sequence). V shed 5 bases, J shed 6 bases, and the junction held 11 bases outside the gene matches. The CDR3 spans 17 residues.

The chain has TRBV11-2 and TRBJ1-1; D is ambiguous. Trimming took off 3 bases at V and 0 bases at J, with 20 bases between the two ends. The CDR3 runs to 18 residues. Looked up from germline, CDR1 is SGHAT and CDR2 is FQNNGV. The CDR3 region is CASSFTVTEALMNTEAFF. CDR3 bases: TGTGCCAGCAGCTTTACGGTGACGGAGGCCTTAATGAACACTGAAGCTTTCTTT.

The chain links TRBV29-1 to TRBJ1-2, with D uncertain. Germline V gene sequence: CDR1 SQVTM, CDR2 ANQGSEA. With 4 bases removed from V and 8 bases from J, the gap between germline ends came to 17 bases. The CDR3 extends over 13 amino acids. For the CDR3, the DNA is TGCAGCGTTGTCGGTCACGGCTTCTTCGGCTACACCTTC. Encoded protein: CSVVGHGFFGYTF.

The chain carries TRBV4-1 and TRBJ2-3, with TRBD2 identical over 7 bases. Per germline, CDR1 MGHRA and CDR2 YSYEKL. V lost 3 bases, J lost 4 bases, and 4 bases stayed unmatched. The CDR3 runs 14 residues. CDR3 nucleotide sequence: TGCGCCAGCAGCCATACTAGCGCACCAGATACGCAGTATTTT. Residues: CASSHTSAPDTQYF.

Only a few counts were recorded for this clone. The chain is built from TRBV29-1 and TRBJ1-1; D call uncertain. This CDR3 is built from 15 residues. Germline CDR1 SQVTM, CDR2 ANQGSEA. With 8 bases removed from V and 0 bases from J, the gap between germline ends came to 19 bases. CDR3 in DNA: TGCAGCTCTGAGGGATCTTATGGCATGAACACTGAAGCTTTCTTT. Amino acids: CSSEGSYGMNTEAFF.

Turning to this clone: Different DNA sequences within this sample yield the same CDR3. J is TRBJ2-1 and V is TRBV7-8; D remains ambiguous. Germline-derived CDR1 and CDR2 are SGHVS and FQNEAQ. Between the trimmed V and J ends, which lost 1 base and 7 bases, there was a span of 2 bases. This CDR3 has 11 amino acids. CDR3 loop: CASSLVNEQFF. The CDR3 DNA reads as TGTGCCAGCAGCTTAGTGAATGAGCAGTTCTTC. The full variable domain, completed using reference TRBV7-8 and TRBJ2-1, is GAGVSQSPRYKVAKRGQDVALRCDPISGHVSLFWYQQALGQGPEFLTYFQNEAQLDKSGLPSDRFFAERPEGSVSTLKIQRTQQEDSAVYLCASSLVNEQFFGPGTRLTVL.

The chain employs TRBV4-1 and TRBJ2-5, with 7 bases lining up with TRBD1. Near its end, the DNA agrees better with TRBJ2-7, so the J call may be wrong. In germline, CDR1 is MGHRA, CDR2 YSYEKL. The CDR3 runs 13 residues. The CDR3 DNA follows: TGCGCCAGCAGCCCATACAGGGGTAACGAGCAGTACTTC. Translation: CASSPYRGNEQYF.